The 28 T cell receptor beta chains below all came from one sample that was sequenced in a study of blood T cell repertoires in COVID-19. The method was immunoSEQ multiplex PCR; TCRdb's version includes in-frame clones alone and lacks a portion of them. The top ten clones hold roughly 4.3% of a sample with 140,000 to 150,000 clones, 75% to 90% of them seen once. The specimen sequenced was PBMCs or T cells enriched from blood (not recorded which). The receptor source for this set is a man aged 45-65 years who had recovered from COVID-19.

The genes are TRBV27 and TRBJ2-1; TRBD1 aligns across 8 bases. CDR3 length equals 12 residues. Trimming cost V 8 bases and J 9 bases; bases outside gene matches: 6. In germline, CDR1 is MNHEY, CDR2 SMNVEV (reference sequence). As DNA, the CDR3 is TGTGCCAGCCTTACAGGGGGTGGTGAGCAGTTCTTC. It yields the protein CASLTGGGEQFF.

The V and J genes are TRBV7-3 and TRBJ2-2; 7 bases fit TRBD1. After removal of 4 bases from V and 4 bases from J, the junction contained 12 bases not matched to a gene. The CDR3 has 17 amino acids. Germline CDR1 SGHTA, CDR2 FQGTGA. The CDR3 nucleotides read TGTGCCAGCAGCTCACCCGGGACAGCGAAAGCCACCGGGGAGCTGTTTTTT. Protein: CASSSPGTAKATGELFF.

This rearrangement joins TRBV30 to TRBJ2-2, with 8 bases matching TRBD1. Germline values: CDR1 GTSNPN, CDR2 SVGIG (reference sequence). With 4 bases clipped from V and 5 bases from J, the junction kept 6 bases outside the gene matches. The CDR3 extends over 14 amino acids. In DNA form, the CDR3 reads TGTGCCTGGAAGTCTGACAGGGGAACCGGGGAGCTGTTTTTT. Protein: CAWKSDRGTGELFF.

This chain connects TRBV6-5 to TRBJ2-1; no clear D. The V end was cut by 5 bases, the J end by 0 bases, with 11 bases between. CDR3 length equals 15 residues. Germline V lookup: CDR1 MNHEY, CDR2 SVGAGI. CDR3 coding DNA: TGTGCCAGCAGTCCCCAGGTGGGCTCCTACAATGAGCAGTTCTTC. Translation gives CASSPQVGSYNEQFF.

The V and J genes are TRBV28 and TRBJ2-1; TRBD1 matches at 7 bases. Trimming at V came to 6 bases and at J to 3 bases, leaving 17 bases not matched to a gene. Germline V gene data show CDR1 as MDHEN and CDR2 as SYDVKM. The CDR3 length is 18 residues. CDR3 nucleotides: TGTGCCAGCAGGGGACAGAACTACTTTACTAATTACTACAATGAGCAGTTCTTC. It translates to CASRGQNYFTNYYNEQFF.

V gene TRBV19 combines with J gene TRBJ2-2; possibly TRBD2 for D (6 bases). Germline V gene sequence: CDR1 LNHDA, CDR2 SQIVND (reference sequence). This CDR3 is 14 amino acids long. The CDR3 is CATGAARGTGELFF. The DNA for the CDR3 is TGTGCTACCGGCGCAGCACGGGGGACCGGGGAGCTGTTTTTT.

The J gene is TRBJ2-7, the V gene TRBV7-2; 8 bases map to TRBD1. V shed 1 base and J 3 bases; nucleotides not matched to a gene: 5. This CDR3 is built from 15 residues. Germline CDR1 and CDR2: SGHTA and FQGNSA. For the CDR3, the DNA is TGTGCCAGCAGCTTAGGGGGGACAGGAGACTACGAGCAGTACTTC. Amino acids: CASSLGGTGDYEQYF.

This clone appeared a few times. The rearrangement joins TRBV24-1 to TRBJ1-1; D is ambiguous. Germline CDR1 KGHDR, CDR2 SFDVKD. This CDR3 comprises 14 residues. The ends were cut back, 3 bases at V and 4 bases at J, with 11 bases in the middle. The CDR3 here is CATSDLGFGTEAFF. The CDR3 nucleotides are TGTGCCACCAGTGATCTAGGATTCGGCACTGAAGCTTTCTTT.

On this clone: A junction end diverges from the germline sequence, so it may reflect a read error. The V and J genes are TRBV7-7 and TRBJ2-3; perhaps TRBD1 as D (5 bases). The CDR3 runs 15 residues. Germline loops: CDR1 SSHAT, CDR2 FNYEAQ (reference sequence). The CDR3 spells CASSLQGSSTDTQYF. The CDR3 DNA reads as TGTGCTAGCAGCTTGCAGGGTTCTAGCACAGATACGCAGTATTTT.

This clone appeared once. CDR3 in amino acids: CASSFREGQETQYF. The CDR3 nucleotides read TGTGCCAGCAGCTTCAGGGAGGGTCAAGAGACCCAGTACTTC. This sequence joins TRBV5-8 and TRBJ2-5; 7 nucleotides match TRBD2. The J segment lost 2 bases and the V segment lost 2 bases, leaving 3 bases of the junction unmatched. The CDR3 runs to 14 residues. The germline V gene encodes CDR1 SGHTS and CDR2 YDEGEE.

The chain recombines TRBV21-1 with TRBJ1-5; the table calls TRBD1, which could not be checked here. TRBV21-1 is listed as a pseudogene. This CDR3 contains 15 residues. CDR3 sequence: CASSKALESNQPQHF. The CDR3 DNA sequence: TGTGCCAGCAGCAAGGCCCTCGAAAGCAATCAGCCCCAGCATTTT.

This clone was counted between two and nine times. This chain links TRBV2 with TRBJ1-3; TRBD1 might be the D (5 bases). The CDR3 runs to 15 residues. Looked up from germline, CDR1 is SNHLY and CDR2 is FYNNEI. V lost 3 bases, J lost 2 bases, and 11 bases lay in between. The CDR3 nucleotides are TGTGCCAGCAGTGAGAGACAGCCACCTGGAAACACCATATATTTT. Its protein product is CASSERQPPGNTIYF.

CDR3 residues: CASSSGQGVTEAFF. DNA of the CDR3: TGTGCCAGCAGTTCGGGACAGGGGGTTACTGAAGCTTTCTTT. The chain links TRBV28 to TRBJ1-1, with 11 bases identical to TRBD1. V was clipped by 4 bases and J by 5 bases; unmatched bases: 3. The length of the CDR3 is 14 residues. Germline loops: CDR1 MDHEN, CDR2 SYDVKM.

This chain uses TRBV6-2 or TRBV6-3 with TRBJ2-5; 7 positions agree with TRBD2. V was pared by 4 bases and J by 0 bases, with 8 bases of the junction left unmatched. Per the germline V gene, CDR1 is MNHEY and CDR2 is SVGEGT. This CDR3 contains 16 residues. The CDR3 sequence is CASSSPLAGDQETQYF. The CDR3 DNA reads TGTGCCAGCAGTTCCCCCCTTGCGGGGGACCAAGAGACCCAGTACTTC.

The chain is built from TRBV24-1 and TRBJ1-5; a weak D match, TRBD1 (5 bases). With 4 bases removed from V and 4 bases from J, the gap between germline ends came to 16 bases. Germline lookup yields CDR1 KGHDR and CDR2 SFDVKD. CDR3 length equals 16 residues. The chain's CDR3 is CATSEAGRVGNQPQHF. CDR3 DNA sequence: TGTGCCACCAGTGAAGCGGGCAGGGTAGGAAATCAGCCCCAGCATTTT.

CDR3 nucleotide sequence: TGTGCCACCAGCACCGGAGGCAGGGGCTCTGGAAACACCATATATTTT. This codes for CATSTGGRGSGNTIYF. The genes are TRBV15 and TRBJ1-3; TRBD1 might be the D (6 bases). The germline CDR1 and CDR2 sequences are LNHNV and YYDKDF (reference sequence). This CDR3 spans 16 amino acids. Trimming took 4 bases from V and 0 from J, leaving 13 bases between them.

The rearrangement joins TRBV7-2 to TRBJ2-5; tentative D call: TRBD1 (5 bases). The V end was cut by 5 bases, the J end by 10 bases, with 23 bases between. Germline CDR1 reads SGHTA; CDR2 reads FQGNSA. The CDR3 totals 15 residues. CDR3 sequence: CASSPSWYQGSGQYF. In DNA, the CDR3 is TGTGCCAGCAGCCCCTCGTGGTATCAGGGATCTGGCCAGTACTTC.

The CDR3 protein is CASSPGQGSSPLHF. The CDR3 DNA reads TGTGCCAGCAGTCCGGGACAGGGGAGTTCACCCCTCCACTTT. The chain uses TRBV7-3 and TRBJ1-6; 10 nucleotides match TRBD1. The CDR3 contains 14 residues. With 6 bases clipped from V and 9 bases from J, the junction kept 5 bases outside the gene matches. Germline-derived CDR1 and CDR2 are SGHTA and FQGTGA.

CDR3: CASTTTRKSTDTQYF. In DNA form, the CDR3 reads TGTGCCAGCACAACTACAAGGAAGAGCACAGATACGCAGTATTTT. The V gene is TRBV5-4, the J gene TRBJ2-3, with D uncertain. CDR1 and CDR2 from the germline V gene are SGHNT and YYREEE (reference sequence). This CDR3 has 15 residues. Between the trimmed V and J ends, which lost 6 bases and 0 bases, there was a span of 14 bases.

This chain joins TRBV9 and TRBJ2-2; D uncertain. CDR1 and CDR2 from the germline V gene are SGDLS and YYNGEE. CDR3 length: 14 residues. Trimming shortened V by 6 bases and J by 3 bases, and 12 bases separated the two germline ends. CDR3 in amino acids: CASKWSPDTGELFF. The CDR3 nucleotides read TGTGCCAGCAAATGGAGTCCGGACACCGGGGAGCTGTTTTTT.

The chain combines TRBV7-9 with TRBJ2-7; 7 nucleotides align to TRBD1. Germline V gives CDR1 SEHNR, CDR2 FQNEAQ (reference sequence). V lost 5 bases, J lost 2 bases, and 6 bases stayed unmatched. There are 14 residues in the CDR3. Here the CDR3 DNA reads TGTGCCAGCAGCGACCCGGGACAGACCTACGAGCAGTACTTC. This codes for CASSDPGQTYEQYF. The complete variable domain, with remaining parts taken from reference TRBV7-9 and TRBJ2-7, reads DTGVSQNPRHKITKRGQNVTFRCDPISEHNRLYWYRQTLGQGPEFLTYFQNEAQLEKSRLLSDRFSAERPKGSFSTLEIQRTEQGDSAMYLCASSDPGQTYEQYFGPGTRLTVT.

This chain uses TRBV7-2 with TRBJ1-1, with no clear D. Per germline, CDR1 SGHTA and CDR2 FQGNSA. Deletions cut 5 bases from V and 3 bases from J, with 7 bases between. The CDR3 has 12 residues. In DNA, the CDR3 is TGTGCCAGCAGCCTCTCGGACACTGAAGCTTTCTTT. Its protein is CASSLSDTEAFF.

V gene TRBV30 combines with J gene TRBJ1-2; 8 nucleotides agree with TRBD1. The CDR3 sequence is 15 residues long. Germline-derived CDR1 and CDR2 are GTSNPN and SVGIG (reference sequence). The ends lost 2 bases at V and 4 bases at J; junction bases unmatched: 9. The CDR3 sequence: CAWSWAGGAPYGYTF. The CDR3 region has the DNA TGTGCCTGGAGTTGGGCAGGGGGCGCTCCCTATGGCTACACCTTC.

The V call is TRBV24-1, the J call TRBJ2-1; D possibly corresponds to TRBD2 (7 bases). This CDR3 is built from 16 residues. V was pared by 0 bases and J by 7 bases, with 15 bases between. CDR1 and CDR2 (germline): KGHDR, SFDVKD. CDR3 nucleotides: TGTGCCACCAGTGATTTGCAACCCGGGGGGCATAATGAGCAGTTCTTC. Its protein product is CATSDLQPGGHNEQFF.

This rearrangement joins TRBV18 to TRBJ2-3; the match to TRBD1 covers 10 bases. CDR1 KGHSH and CDR2 LQKENI come from the germline V gene. Trimming at V came to 3 bases and at J to 3 bases, leaving 18 bases not matched to a gene. The CDR3 covers 20 residues. Here the CDR3 DNA reads TGTGCCAGCTCACCTTTAAGGGTAAATGATCCGGGACAGGGGACAGATACGCAGTATTTT. Protein product: CASSPLRVNDPGQGTDTQYF.

This chain connects TRBV6-5 to TRBJ1-1; D unclear. CDR1 and CDR2 from the germline V gene are MNHEY and SVGAGI. This CDR3 spans 11 amino acids. The germline V and J ends were trimmed by 5 bases and 7 bases, with 8 bases remaining between them. Here the CDR3 DNA reads TGTGCCAGCAGTAATCTCCTTGAAGCTTTCTTT. It codes for CASSNLLEAFF.

The chain links TRBV6-1 to TRBJ1-2, with TRBD1 matching over 9 bases. Trimming cost V 4 bases and J 1 base; bases outside gene matches: 7. The CDR3 is 16 residues long. Germline loops: CDR1 MNHNS, CDR2 SASEGT. DNA for the CDR3: TGTGCCAGCAGTGGGGGGGACAGGGAGGTTAACTATGGCTACACCTTC. Protein sequence: CASSGGDREVNYGYTF.

V is TRBV9 and J is TRBJ2-5; tentatively, D is TRBD2 (5 bases). CDR1 SGDLS and CDR2 YYNGEE come from the germline V gene. This CDR3 has 13 residues. V was shortened by 7 bases and J by 5 bases, with 15 bases between the two germline ends. Written as DNA, the CDR3 is TGTGCCAGCGGACGGGGAGTTGGGGAGACCCAGTACTTC. Amino acids: CASGRGVGETQYF.